The source of this T cell receptor (beta chain) is a study of graft-versus-host responses after intestinal transplantation. The assay was immunoSEQ multiplex PCR, and TCRdb's table has in-frame clones only and misses some. The sample records under 20,000 clones, around 95% being singletons. Germline CDR1 is SGHKS and CDR2 is YYEKEE (reference sequence). V was cut by 5 bases and J by 7 bases, with 25 bases left in between. This CDR3 is 16 amino acids long. The sample consisted of PBMCs, taken 23 days after intestinal transplant. The sequence was collected from a human patient who received an intestinal transplant, so some T cells may come from the graft donor. The J gene is TRBJ2-7, the V gene TRBV5-5; tentatively, D is TRBD1 (5 bases). DNA of the CDR3: TGTGCCAGCAGTTACAAGACAGCAATGCTGACTTGGGAGCAGTACTTC. Amino acids: CASSYKTAMLTWEQYF.